Included here is one T cell receptor (delta chain) sequence, with context. V dropped 0 bases and J dropped 2 bases, with 19 bases sitting between them. This CDR3 contains 18 residues. CDR1 is TSWWSYY, CDR2 QGS, per germline. TCRdb applied CATT to the reads for clone calling. The sample shows about 5,100 delta-chain clones, approximately 4.7% of them seen only once. The data stem from a study of gamma-delta chains in newborns, infants, children. Turning to the study itself: Innate gammadelta T cells reportedly expand polyclonally right after birth, driven by microbial exposure, per the title.

The chain uses TRDV1 and TRDJ1, with D possibly TRDD2 on 6 matching bases. This TCR derives from a child who was a newborn, infant or young child, either healthy, febrile or measles-vaccinated (not recorded which). The source material was blood. CDR3: CALGELRLPYRNTDKLIF. The CDR3 region has the DNA TGTGCTCTTGGGGAACTACGCCTTCCGTACAGAAATACCGATAAACTCATCTTT.